These 30 T cell receptor beta chains came from one sample sequenced in a study of T cell repertoires in aging, cancer and after chemotherapy. Peripheral blood genomic DNA, not sorted cells or RNA, was the template. A mixed TRB-A/B primer pool amplified rearranged TRB by multiplex touch-down PCR. TCRdb reanalysed the multiplex PCR reads using MiXCR and keeps one entry per CDR3 protein. Of about 9,200 distinct CDR3 sequences listed, over 30% were seen once; the top ten hold about 8.2%. Input material: blood. The receptor set was obtained from a human donor in good health.

The chain is built from TRBV27 and TRBJ2-1; TRBD2 aligns across 7 bases. The CDR3 runs 13 residues. Looked up from germline, CDR1 is MNHEY and CDR2 is SMNVEV (reference sequence). The CDR3 DNA is TGTGCTGCGGGAGTAGCGGGTTACAATGAGCAGTTCTTC. This sequence encodes CAAGVAGYNEQFF.

The chain couples TRBV7-6 to TRBJ1-5, with a weak D call TRBD1 (5 bases). Per the germline V gene, CDR1 is SGHVS and CDR2 is FNYEAQ. The length of the CDR3 is 17 residues. Trimming pared 6 bases from V and 6 bases from J, leaving 24 bases between. The CDR3 region has the DNA TGTGCCAGCAGTCCCTATCAGGGAGAGGCGTTGGTTCAGCCCCAGCATTTT. The encoded protein is CASSPYQGEALVQPQHF.

V and J are TRBV29-1 and TRBJ1-1; possibly TRBD1 for D (5 bases). CDR1 SQVTM and CDR2 ANQGSEA come from the germline V gene. The CDR3 has 17 residues. The ends were cut back, 0 bases at V and 0 bases at J, with 17 bases in the middle. DNA for the CDR3: TGCAGCGTTGAAGATGGATTTAGGAGACAGTTGAACACTGAAGCTTTCTTT. Encoded protein: CSVEDGFRRQLNTEAFF.

By share of the sample, this clonotype is medium-sized. The chain combines TRBV19 with TRBJ2-3; 10 bases agree with TRBD1. CDR3 size: 16 residues. The junction had 6 bases not matched to a gene; V was cut back by 3 bases and J by 3 bases. CDR1 is LNHDA, CDR2 SQIVND, per germline (reference sequence). The CDR3, as DNA: TGTGCCAGTAGTATCGACAGGACAGGGGGGACAGATACGCAGTATTTT. It yields the protein CASSIDRTGGTDTQYF.

The chain carries TRBV28 and TRBJ1-4; 11 bases line up with TRBD1. The V and J ends lost 8 bases and 7 bases, in that order; junction bases with no gene match: 3. Germline V CDR1 and CDR2: MDHEN, SYDVKM. There are 13 residues in the CDR3. The CDR3 bases are TGTGCCAGCCGCGGGACAGGGGGTGAAAAACTGTTTTTT. Its protein is CASRGTGGEKLFF.

This clonotype turned up a few times. The chain carries TRBV29-1 and TRBJ1-2, with D perhaps TRBD1 (5 bases). CDR1 is SQVTM, CDR2 ANQGSEA, per germline. This CDR3 has 13 amino acids. V was shortened by 8 bases and J by 9 bases, with 22 bases between the two germline ends. CDR3 region: CSCFTDSLASYTF. CDR3 nucleotides: TGCAGCTGCTTTACCGACAGTCTCGCGAGCTACACCTTC.

The V and J genes are TRBV5-1 and TRBJ2-7; perhaps TRBD1 as D (5 bases). Germline lookup yields CDR1 SGHRS and CDR2 YFSETQ. V was clipped by 4 bases and J by 3 bases, with 11 bases between them. This CDR3 contains 13 residues. CDR3 in amino acids: CASSTAGIYEQYF. For the CDR3, the DNA is TGCGCCAGCAGCACGGCAGGGATCTACGAGCAGTACTTC.

The CDR3 reads CASSYLITGEQYF. For the CDR3, the DNA is TGTGCCAGCAGTTACCTCATCACTGGGGAGCAGTACTTC. The chain recombines TRBV6-2 or TRBV6-3 with TRBJ2-7; D unclear. CDR1 and CDR2 (germline): MNHEY, SVGEGT. This CDR3 comprises 13 residues. Trimming removed 2 bases from V and 7 bases from J, with 12 bases in between.

The rearrangement links TRBV27 to TRBJ2-7; D ambiguous. The V end was cut by 0 bases, the J end by 2 bases, with 11 bases between. CDR1 and CDR2 (germline): MNHEY, SMNVEV (reference sequence). The CDR3 is made up of 15 amino acids. The CDR3 reads CASSLSRTVTYEQYF. In DNA form, the CDR3 reads TGTGCCAGCAGTTTATCAAGGACGGTTACCTACGAGCAGTACTTC.

The table lists this clonotype with a few counts. The chain uses TRBV5-6 and TRBJ2-5, with 7 bases that match TRBD1. V shed 5 bases and J 5 bases; nucleotides not matched to a gene: 6. The CDR3 loop spans 13 amino acids. CDR1 and CDR2 (germline): SGHDT, YYEEEE. The CDR3 loop reads CASSSRGFETQYF. DNA of the CDR3: TGTGCCAGCAGTTCCAGGGGGTTCGAGACCCAGTACTTC.

The chain uses TRBV27 and TRBJ1-6; TRBD1 might be the D (6 bases). Germline CDR1 MNHEY, CDR2 SMNVEV (reference sequence). V lost 9 bases, J lost 10 bases, and 19 bases lay in between. The CDR3 length is 14 residues. In DNA, the CDR3 is TGTGCCAGTTCAAGCGTATTCCAGGGGTCACCCCTCCACTTT. This sequence encodes CASSSVFQGSPLHF.

A few counts support this clonotype. This chain links TRBV18 with TRBJ2-2; possibly TRBD2 for D (6 bases). Germline values: CDR1 KGHSH, CDR2 LQKENI. This CDR3 has 16 residues. The V end was cut by 0 bases, the J end by 5 bases, with 13 bases between. The CDR3 region is CASSPPFGRETGELFF. The CDR3 bases are TGTGCCAGCTCACCACCGTTTGGGCGGGAAACCGGGGAGCTGTTTTTT.

The table lists this clonotype with a few counts. In nucleotides, the CDR3 is TGTGCCAGCAGTTTATCGCGGAGATTCACAGATACGCAGTATTTT. Translation gives CASSLSRRFTDTQYF. The J gene is TRBJ2-3, the V gene TRBV27; D is ambiguous. With 0 bases removed from V and 2 bases from J, the gap between germline ends came to 9 bases. CDR3 length: 15 residues. The germline V gene encodes CDR1 MNHEY and CDR2 SMNVEV (reference sequence).

The chain uses TRBV7-6 and TRBJ2-3; D not resolved. Per the germline V gene, CDR1 is SGHVS and CDR2 is FNYEAQ. Between the trimmed V and J ends, which lost 3 bases and 0 bases, there was a span of 7 bases. The CDR3 is 14 amino acids. The CDR3 DNA is TGTGCCAGCAGCTTTGTACTCAGCACAGATACGCAGTATTTT. Translation gives CASSFVLSTDTQYF.

This clonotype showed up just a few times. The chain has TRBV27 and TRBJ2-1, with D tentatively TRBD2 (6 bases). This CDR3 comprises 13 residues. V gave up 3 bases and J gave up 12 bases, with 15 bases separating them. Looked up from germline, CDR1 is MNHEY and CDR2 is SMNVEV (reference sequence). CDR3 protein: CASSLTPGVGQFF. The CDR3 bases are TGTGCCAGCAGTTTGACGCCGGGGGTAGGGCAGTTCTTC.

The V call is TRBV15, the J call TRBJ2-2; a possible D gene is TRBD1 (6 bases). This CDR3 has 15 amino acids. Germline CDR1 LNHNV, CDR2 YYDKDF (reference sequence). V was pared by 0 bases and J by 6 bases, with 11 bases between. The CDR3 nucleotides are TGTGCCACCAGCAGAGAGGGGACACCGGCCGGGGAGCTGTTTTTT. Translated, it gives CATSREGTPAGELFF.

The chain links TRBV30 to TRBJ2-2, with 10 bases fitting TRBD2. Germline V lookup: CDR1 GTSNPN, CDR2 SVGIG (reference sequence). This CDR3 contains 15 residues. The V segment lost 1 base and the J segment 6 bases; nucleotides outside the gene matches: 5. CDR3 protein: CAWSESGRESGELFF. DNA for the CDR3: TGTGCCTGGAGTGAGAGCGGGAGGGAGTCCGGGGAGCTGTTTTTT.

V gene TRBV6-1 combines with J gene TRBJ2-2, with D possibly called TRBD1 or TRBD2 (6 bases each). Trimming stripped 5 bases from V and 5 bases from J, with 18 bases between. The CDR3 contains 16 residues. Germline assignment: CDR1 MNHNS and CDR2 SASEGT. The CDR3, as DNA: TGTGCCAGCAGTCCGGAGGGGGGTTCTCGGACCGGGGAGCTGTTTTTT. Translated, it gives CASSPEGGSRTGELFF.

This clonotype was counted a few times. The rearrangement uses TRBV6-1 and TRBJ2-3; TRBD2 matches at 7 bases. CDR3 size: 14 residues. Germline loops: CDR1 MNHNS, CDR2 SASEGT. V shed 7 bases, J shed 5 bases, and the junction held 9 bases outside the gene matches. Here the CDR3 DNA reads TGTGCCAGCACAGCTAGCAGGGAGGGAGATACGCAGTATTTT. It is translated as CASTASREGDTQYF.

This rearrangement joins TRBV10-3 to TRBJ2-3; D is undetermined. The CDR3 loop spans 12 amino acids. Germline V gene sequence: CDR1 ENHRY, CDR2 SYGVKD. The V gene lost 8 bases and the J gene lost 1 base, with 7 bases spanning the gap. The CDR3 reads CAIDNGTDTQYF. In DNA form, the CDR3 reads TGTGCCATCGATAACGGCACAGATACGCAGTATTTT.

This sequence joins TRBV28 and TRBJ2-1; 10 nucleotides line up with TRBD2. This CDR3 comprises 15 residues. V shed 7 bases, J shed 9 bases, and the junction held 12 bases outside the gene matches. Germline V CDR1 and CDR2: MDHEN, SYDVKM. The CDR3 nucleotides are TGTGCCAGCACCGTAGGGACTAGCGAGACTACTGAGCAGTTCTTC. Amino acid sequence: CASTVGTSETTEQFF.

This rearrangement joins TRBV15 to TRBJ2-1; 11 nucleotides line up with TRBD2. The germline V gene has CDR1 LNHNV and CDR2 YYDKDF (reference sequence). Germline trimming cut 3 bases from V and 5 bases from J; bases unmatched to any gene: 3. This CDR3 region has 15 residues. The DNA of the CDR3 is TGTGCCACCAGCAGCGTACTAGCGGGAGACAATGAGCAGTTCTTC. Amino acids: CATSSVLAGDNEQFF. The variable domain in full, completed from reference TRBV15 and TRBJ2-1, reads DAMVIQNPRYQVTQFGKPVTLSCSQTLNHNVMYWYQQKSSQAPKLLFHYYDKDFNNEADTPDNFQSRRPNTSFCFLDIRSPGLGDTAMYLCATSSVLAGDNEQFFGPGTRLTVL.

By sample share, this clonotype is medium-sized. The chain employs TRBV29-1 and TRBJ2-1; D possibly corresponds to TRBD2 (6 bases). This CDR3 is 14 amino acids long. The V gene lost 7 bases and the J gene lost 0 bases, with 13 bases spanning the gap. The germline gives CDR1 SQVTM, CDR2 ANQGSEA. This chain's CDR3 is CSAVAARSYNEQFF. For the CDR3, the DNA is TGCAGCGCCGTAGCGGCCCGCTCCTACAATGAGCAGTTCTTC.

This clonotype has more than one count but fewer than ten. The V and J genes are TRBV19 and TRBJ2-7; 8 bases are a match to TRBD2. This CDR3 region has 14 residues. Germline CDR1 LNHDA, CDR2 SQIVND (reference sequence). The V gene end was trimmed by 10 bases and the J gene end by 3 bases; junction bases not matched to a gene: 11. The CDR3 spells CATREIAGNYEQYF. DNA of the CDR3: TGTGCCACTAGGGAGATAGCGGGAAACTACGAGCAGTACTTC.

In this sample, this clonotype turned up once. The genes are TRBV6-6 and TRBJ1-4; D may be TRBD1 (5 bases). The germline V gene encodes CDR1 MNHNY and CDR2 SVGAGI (reference sequence). The CDR3 length is 14 residues. Trimming cost V 2 bases and J 8 bases, with 12 bases left between them. The CDR3 DNA follows: TGTGCCAGCAGTTACAACAGGCAATGCGAAAAACTGTTTTTT. It encodes CASSYNRQCEKLFF.

This clonotype was counted once. This sequence joins TRBV7-2 and TRBJ2-3; D gene unclear. The CDR3 runs 12 residues. V was trimmed by 6 bases and J by 2 bases, leaving 6 bases between them. Germline assignment: CDR1 SGHTA and CDR2 FQGNSA. Here the CDR3 DNA reads TGTGCCAGCAGTCGAGTCACAGATACGCAGTATTTT. This encodes CASSRVTDTQYF.

This clonotype was counted only a few times. The chain recombines TRBV19 with TRBJ2-3, with TRBD1 matching over 9 bases. Looked up from germline, CDR1 is LNHDA and CDR2 is SQIVND (reference sequence). The CDR3 sequence is 15 residues long. V shed 6 bases, J shed 3 bases, and the junction held 7 bases outside the gene matches. CDR3 sequence: CASRLGQGRTDTQYF. In DNA, the CDR3 is TGTGCCAGTAGACTGGGACAGGGTAGGACAGATACGCAGTATTTT.

This clonotype was detected only a few times. The chain links TRBV6-5 to TRBJ1-2, with TRBD1 identical over 9 bases. Germline-derived CDR1 and CDR2 are MNHEY and SVGAGI. The CDR3 covers 15 residues. The J segment lost 7 bases and the V segment lost 5 bases, leaving 11 bases of the junction unmatched. The CDR3 loop reads CASSLWGQGGGGYTF. CDR3 in DNA: TGTGCCAGCAGTCTCTGGGGACAGGGAGGGGGTGGCTACACCTTC.

This clonotype is medium-sized in the sample. J is TRBJ2-5 and V is TRBV5-5, with D perhaps TRBD1 (5 bases). The CDR3 is 14 residues long. The V end was cut by 0 bases, the J end by 2 bases, with 8 bases between. The germline V gene encodes CDR1 SGHKS and CDR2 YYEKEE (reference sequence). The CDR3 DNA follows: TGTGCCAGCAGCTTGGGGACAAGACAAGAGACCCAGTACTTC. This codes for CASSLGTRQETQYF.

In its sample, this clonotype was seen a few times. At one of its ends the junction is not consistent with the germline gene, which may arise from a read error. The chain couples TRBV6-1 to TRBJ2-1; 10 nucleotides line up with TRBD1. Germline CDR1 is MNHNS and CDR2 is SASEGT. The CDR3 loop spans 15 amino acids. CDR3 bases: TGTGCTAGCAGTGAACCCGGACAGGGGGGCTATGAGCAGTTCTTC. This gives the protein CASSEPGQGGYEQFF.